This is a list of T cell receptor beta chains from one sample in a study of a mutant IDH1 vaccine in newly diagnosed glioma. Antigens for these TCRs are unknown. TCRdb's table, derived via immunoSEQ multiplex PCR, lists solely in-frame clones and lacks some. This sample has about 60,000 clones; about nine tenths occur once, and the top ten carry 1.6%. The specimen comprised PBMCs, sampled from a glioma patient whose treatment included an IDH1 peptide vaccine. These receptors came from a middle-aged man with glioma. Both conserved end residues are part of each CDR3. The D gene is left open where the match is weak. Clone size appears in some rows only: once, few, many, or a class for an expanded clone.

J gene,D gene,clone size,CDR3 length,V gene,CDR3 protein,CDR3 DNA
TRBJ1-1,-,-,17,TRBV6-1,CASSESGHITGNTEAFF,TGTGCCAGCAGTGAATCAGGACATATTACAGGGAACACTGAAGCTTTCTTT
TRBJ1-2,-,-,12,TRBV6-5,CASSYSAGGYTF,TGTGCCAGCAGTTACTCGGCAGGTGGCTACACCTTC
TRBJ1-1,-,-,15,TRBV6-5,CASSSYSTVNTEAFF,TGTGCCAGCAGTTCCTATTCGACGGTGAACACTGAAGCTTTCTTT
TRBJ2-1,-,-,14,TRBV15,CATSREAGGGEQFF,TGTGCCACCAGCAGAGAGGCAGGGGGGGGTGAGCAGTTCTTC
TRBJ1-4,-,-,13,TRBV15,CATSRDRGEKLFF,TGTGCCACCAGCAGAGATAGGGGAGAAAAACTGTTTTTT
TRBJ1-2,-,-,15,TRBV6-1,CASSEDLLRGPNYTF,TGTGCCAGCAGTGAAGACCTTCTCCGGGGGCCGAACTACACCTTC
TRBJ1-2,TRBD1,-,15,TRBV15,CATSRPRDRIYGYTF,TGTGCCACCAGCAGACCCCGGGACAGAATTTATGGCTACACCTTC
TRBJ1-4,-,-,15,TRBV4-1,CASSQVAGGLEKLFF,TGCGCCAGCAGCCAAGTTGCGGGGGGGCTTGAAAAACTGTTTTTT
TRBJ2-1,-,-,17,TRBV6-4,CASSVGPTGSSYNEQFF,TGTGCCAGCAGTGTTGGGCCTACGGGAAGCTCCTACAATGAGCAGTTCTTC
TRBJ2-1,-,-,14,TRBV19,CASSIRLIVNEQFF,TGTGCCAGTAGTATAAGACTCATCGTGAATGAGCAGTTCTTC
TRBJ2-3,TRBD2,-,14,TRBV6-5,CASQLAGNTDTQYF,TGTGCCAGCCAACTAGCGGGGAACACAGATACGCAGTATTTT
TRBJ2-7,TRBD2,-,17,TRBV5-1,CASSALAGGVLGYEQYF,TGCGCCAGCAGCGCCCTAGCGGGAGGCGTGCTGGGGTACGAGCAGTACTTC
TRBJ2-1,TRBD2,-,15,TRBV4-2,CASSPLAGAGNEQFF,TGTGCCAGCAGCCCCCTAGCGGGAGCAGGTAATGAGCAGTTCTTC
TRBJ1-5,-,once,15,TRBV28,CASTVTGRGYQPQHF,TGTGCCAGCACCGTTACGGGGAGGGGCTATCAGCCCCAGCATTTT
TRBJ1-1,TRBD1,-,16,TRBV10-3,CAISGQDRGVNTEAFF,TGTGCCATCAGTGGGCAGGACAGGGGGGTGAACACTGAAGCTTTCTTT
TRBJ2-3,TRBD2,-,16,TRBV4-1,CASSLPSGGSTDTQYF,TGCGCCAGCAGCCTTCCTAGCGGAGGAAGCACAGATACGCAGTATTTT
TRBJ2-7,TRBD2,once,13,TRBV7-2,CAGRREDSYEQYF,TGTGCCGGCCGTCGGGAGGACTCCTACGAGCAGTACTTC
TRBJ2-5,-,-,14,TRBV15,CATSRGSGSETQYF,TGTGCCACCAGCAGGGGATCAGGGTCAGAGACCCAGTACTTC
TRBJ2-7,-,-,16,TRBV18,CASSNQHIATSYEQYF,TGTGCCAGCTCAAACCAACACATCGCGACCTCCTACGAGCAGTACTTC
TRBJ2-7,-,-,15,TRBV19,CASSITGEGAYEQYF,TGTGCCAGTAGTATTACAGGGGAGGGTGCCTACGAGCAGTACTTC
TRBJ1-1,-,few,14,TRBV2,CASSNRNGNTEAFF,TGTGCCAGCAGCAACAGAAACGGGAACACTGAAGCTTTCTTT
TRBJ2-3,TRBD2,-,17,TRBV5-1,CASRLPGLAGGRDTQYF,TGCGCCAGCAGACTACCGGGACTAGCGGGAGGAAGAGATACGCAGTATTTT
TRBJ2-1,TRBD2,-,15,TRBV6-4,CASREVAGHYNEQFF,TGTGCCAGCAGGGAGGTAGCGGGGCACTACAATGAGCAGTTCTTC
TRBJ2-7,-,-,13,TRBV7-8,CASSLLQGREQYF,TGTGCCAGCAGCTTATTACAGGGTCGGGAGCAGTACTTC
TRBJ1-2,TRBD1,-,15,TRBV6-7,CASSYFSGQDYGYTF,TGTGCCAGCAGTTACTTTTCGGGACAGGACTATGGCTACACCTTC
TRBJ2-1,-,-,15,TRBV14,CASSQRDSDYNEQFF,TGTGCCAGCAGCCAACGGGACTCAGATTACAATGAGCAGTTCTTC
TRBJ2-3,-,-,15,TRBV6-4,CASSVTGGSTDTQYF,TGTGCCAGCAGTGTGACCGGGGGCTCCACAGATACGCAGTATTTT
TRBJ1-5,-,-,15,TRBV2,CASTPRDTYYQPQHF,TGTGCCAGCACCCCCCGGGACACCTATTATCAGCCCCAGCATTTT
TRBJ1-5,-,once,16,TRBV28,CASSLGAGVGNQPQHF,TGTGCCAGCAGTTTGGGGGCAGGGGTGGGCAATCAGCCCCAGCATTTT
TRBJ2-7,-,-,14,TRBV18,CASSPYPENYEQYF,TGTGCCAGCTCACCATATCCCGAAAACTACGAGCAGTACTTC
TRBJ2-7,-,-,14,TRBV12-5,CASGRQPDVYEQYF,TGTGCTAGTGGGAGACAGCCTGATGTTTACGAGCAGTACTTC
TRBJ2-1,-,-,16,TRBV28,CASSLVIATAYNEQFF,TGTGCCAGCAGCCTCGTTATAGCCACTGCCTACAATGAGCAGTTCTTC
TRBJ2-7,TRBD2,-,17,TRBV7-2,CASSPRGSGAVFYEQYF,TGTGCCAGCAGCCCGCGGGGTAGCGGGGCCGTATTCTACGAGCAGTACTTC
TRBJ2-7,TRBD2,-,15,TRBV18,CASSPAWRGTDEQYF,TGTGCCAGCTCACCCGCGTGGCGGGGGACCGACGAGCAGTACTTC
TRBJ2-1,-,-,14,TRBV7-2,CASSLGIQGGEQFF,TGTGCCAGCAGCTTAGGGATACAGGGTGGTGAGCAGTTCTTC
TRBJ2-5,TRBD2,-,18,TRBV5-1,CASTRGGLAVRTQETQYF,TGCGCCAGCACCCGCGGGGGACTAGCGGTGCGAACGCAAGAGACCCAGTACTTC
TRBJ1-3,-,-,15,TRBV13,CASSAESFSGNTIYF,TGTGCCAGCAGCGCTGAATCGTTTTCTGGAAACACCATATATTTT
TRBJ2-7,-,-,14,TRBV21-1,CASSKKRASYEQYF,TGTGCCAGCAGCAAAAAACGGGCCTCCTACGAGCAGTACTTC
TRBJ2-1,-,-,13,TRBV6-5,CASSPGKSGEQFF,TGTGCCAGCTCACCCGGGAAATCTGGAGAGCAGTTCTTC
TRBJ2-5,-,once,13,TRBV6-5,CASSYSPRQTQYF,TGTGCCAGCAGTTACTCGCCTAGGCAGACCCAGTACTTC
TRBJ2-4,-,few,15,TRBV28,CASSPWGLAKNIQYF,TGTGCCAGCAGCCCTTGGGGCTTAGCCAAAAACATTCAGTACTTC
TRBJ2-5,-,-,14,TRBV7-2,CASSLGWGQETQYF,TGTGCCAGCAGCTTAGGCTGGGGCCAAGAGACCCAGTACTTC
TRBJ2-7,-,-,14,TRBV5-1,CASSLTTGEYEQYF,TGCGCCAGCAGCTTGACGACGGGGGAGTACGAGCAGTACTTC
TRBJ1-1,TRBD1,-,13,TRBV29-1,CSANAQGDTEAFF,TGCAGCGCAAACGCCCAGGGGGACACTGAAGCTTTCTTT
TRBJ2-7,-,-,14,TRBV13,CASSGRDGAYEQYF,TGTGCCAGCAGCGGCCGGGACGGGGCCTACGAGCAGTACTTC
TRBJ1-5,-,-,15,TRBV9,CASSVVPGINQPQHF,TGTGCCAGCAGCGTAGTTCCAGGGATCAATCAGCCCCAGCATTTT
TRBJ2-7,TRBD1,-,17,TRBV7-8,CASSLAVGTGVTYEQYF,TGTGCCAGCAGCTTAGCGGTCGGGACAGGGGTAACCTACGAGCAGTACTTC
TRBJ1-1,-,once,15,TRBV7-6,CASSGTAGSNTEAFF,TGTGCCAGCAGCGGGACTGCTGGGTCGAACACTGAAGCTTTCTTT
TRBJ1-2,TRBD1,-,15,TRBV28,CASSQSTGGAGGYTF,TGTGCCAGCAGCCAATCGACAGGGGGCGCGGGAGGCTACACCTTC
TRBJ1-5,-,-,15,TRBV19,CASSGGHKSNQPQHF,TGTGCCAGTAGTGGGGGGCATAAGTCCAATCAGCCCCAGCATTTT
TRBJ1-1,-,-,14,TRBV9,CASSVDTDYTEAFF,TGTGCCAGCAGCGTAGATACAGACTACACTGAAGCTTTCTTT
TRBJ2-7,-,-,14,TRBV6-1,CASQKGRENAEQYF,TGTGCCAGCCAGAAAGGGCGGGAAAATGCCGAGCAGTACTTC
TRBJ2-3,-,-,16,TRBV6-5,CASSYTGHLQGDTQYF,TGTGCCAGCAGTTATACAGGACACTTACAAGGAGATACGCAGTATTTT